Detailed here is one T cell receptor beta chain. Its antigen is unknown. TRB rearrangements spanning V, D and J were amplified using mixed TRB-A/B primers. Using its own MiXCR run on the multiplex PCR reads, TCRdb lists one record per CDR3 protein. The profile shows some 9,900 distinct CDR3 sequences, approximately 30% of them singletons. Trimming removed 2 bases at V and 3 bases at J, with 5 bases between. CDR3 length: 13 residues. CDR1 is LNHDA, CDR2 SQIVND, per germline (reference sequence). This sample was included in a study of T cell repertoires in aging, cancer and after chemotherapy. Regarding the study as a whole: Loss of evenness, beyond lost richness, contributed to age-related TCR diversity decline in cancer patients. Age-matched healthy donors had significantly more diverse, less clonal blood TCR repertoires than untreated cancer patients.

The template was genomic DNA from peripheral blood, not RNA. The chain employs TRBV19 and TRBJ1-5, with D uncertain. Material for sequencing was blood. The receptor was isolated from a human donor in good health. CDR3 in amino acids: CASSIQPNQPQHF. For the CDR3, the DNA is TGTGCCAGTAGTATACAGCCCAATCAGCCCCAGCATTTT. The whole variable domain, filled in from reference TRBV19 and TRBJ1-5, reads DGGITQSPKYLFRKEGQNVTLSCEQNLNHDAMYWYRQDPGQGLRLIYYSQIVNDFQKGDIAEGYSVSREKKESFPLTVTSAQKNPTAFYLCASSIQPNQPQHFGDGTRLSIL.